These T cell receptor beta chains were read from a single sample in a study of beta chain features in type 1 diabetes. The method was immunoSEQ multiplex PCR; TCRdb's version includes in-frame clones alone and lacks a portion of them. Here the sample spans roughly 260,000 clones, roughly 21% being singletons. Sequencing used naive CD4+ T cells from blood. These TCRs come from a woman between 40 and 55 years old with type 1 diabetes. Both conserved end residues are part of each CDR3. The order of the fields is D gene, clone size, V gene, J gene, CDR3 DNA, CDR3 protein. The D gene is left open where the match is weak. Clone sizes are given selectively: once, few, many, or a class where the clone is expanded.

D gene: NA; clone size: few; V gene: TRBV7-9; J gene: TRBJ1-1; CDR3 DNA: TGTGCCAGCACATGGTCGGGGGTGAACACTGAAGCTTTCTTT; CDR3 protein: CASTWSGVNTEAFF
D gene: TRBD1; clone size: NA; V gene: TRBV7-2; J gene: TRBJ2-1; CDR3 DNA: TGTGCCAGCAGCCCTCAAGGACAGGCGAATTACAATGAGCAGTTCTTC; CDR3 protein: CASSPQGQANYNEQFF
D gene: TRBD2; clone size: NA; V gene: TRBV7-7; J gene: TRBJ2-1; CDR3 DNA: TGTGCTTCCGCGGGAGACAATGAGCAGTTCTTC; CDR3 protein: CASAGDNEQFF
D gene: TRBD2; clone size: NA; V gene: TRBV29-1; J gene: TRBJ2-3; CDR3 DNA: TGCAGCGTTGACTCTGGGGGGGGAGGCACAGATACGCAGTATTTT; CDR3 protein: CSVDSGGGGTDTQYF
D gene: NA; clone size: few; V gene: TRBV23-1; J gene: TRBJ1-5; CDR3 DNA: TGCGCCAGCGTGCCCGGGAGGGATACAGGCCAGCCCCAGCATTTT; CDR3 protein: CASVPGRDTGQPQHF
D gene: NA; clone size: few; V gene: TRBV11-2; J gene: TRBJ2-3; CDR3 DNA: TGTGCCAGCAGCTTAGATGGCGGGGCGAGTGGTGGGCAGTATTTT; CDR3 protein: CASSLDGGASGGQYF
D gene: NA; clone size: NA; V gene: TRBV2; J gene: TRBJ1-1; CDR3 DNA: TGTGCCAGCAGTGAAGCGGGGAGCAGGCGAAACACTGAAGCTTTCTTT; CDR3 protein: CASSEAGSRRNTEAFF
D gene: NA; clone size: NA; V gene: TRBV29-1; J gene: TRBJ2-5; CDR3 DNA: TGCAGCGTTGCGGGGGAGACCCAGTACTTC; CDR3 protein: CSVAGETQYF
D gene: NA; clone size: NA; V gene: TRBV19; J gene: TRBJ1-1; CDR3 DNA: TGTGCCAGTAGTATTTACATGAACACTGAAGCTTTCTTT; CDR3 protein: CASSIYMNTEAFF
D gene: NA; clone size: NA; V gene: TRBV18; J gene: TRBJ2-7; CDR3 DNA: TGTGCCAGCTCACCACCGTCGACATCCACCTACGAGCAGTACTTC; CDR3 protein: CASSPPSTSTYEQYF
D gene: TRBD1; clone size: NA; V gene: TRBV19; J gene: TRBJ1-3; CDR3 DNA: TGTGCCAGTACCATTCCGGGGGACAGTACTGGAAACACCATATATTTT; CDR3 protein: CASTIPGDSTGNTIYF